The 16 T cell receptor beta chains below all came from one sample that was sequenced in a study of blood T cell repertoires in COVID-19 (dated by TCRdb to 2019 to 2021). Library generation was performed with the immunoSEQ multiplex PCR assay. TCRdb took over this immuneACCESS table, retaining in-frame rearrangements with V and J assigned. Such tables are incomplete; in checked studies, under half of the missing clones stem from an unresolved V gene, and the remainder is unexplained. The sample profile shows approximately 90,000 clones; over 70% of them were found once. Roughly 25% of the sample rests with the top ten. The specimen sequenced was peripheral blood. The source of these receptors is an elderly man with active or convalescent COVID-19.

This chain joins TRBV9 and TRBJ2-1, with D perhaps TRBD2 (6 bases). This CDR3 is built from 16 residues. The V and J ends lost 3 bases and 2 bases respectively, with 15 bases between them. Germline V gene sequence: CDR1 SGDLS, CDR2 YYNGEE. The CDR3 sequence is CASSETAGLAYNEQFF. The CDR3 bases are TGTGCCAGCAGCGAGACAGCGGGCTTGGCCTACAATGAGCAGTTCTTC.

This chain joins TRBV11-3 and TRBJ1-1; D is perhaps TRBD1 (5 bases). There are 15 residues in the CDR3. Trimming took 5 bases from V and 0 from J, leaving 13 bases between them. Germline loops: CDR1 SGHNT, CDR2 YENEEA. CDR3 loop: CASSTSQGMNTEAFF. The CDR3 region has the DNA TGTGCCAGCAGCACAAGCCAGGGCATGAACACTGAAGCTTTCTTT.

J is TRBJ1-1 and V is TRBV9; 8 bases align to TRBD1. The CDR3 is 15 amino acids. Germline trimming cut 0 bases from V and 5 bases from J; bases unmatched to any gene: 6. Germline V gene data show CDR1 as SGDLS and CDR2 as YYNGEE. This CDR3 is CASSVGTGMGTEAFF. The CDR3 nucleotides read TGTGCCAGCAGCGTAGGGACAGGGATGGGTACTGAAGCTTTCTTT. The variable domain in full, with the rest retrieved from reference TRBV9 and TRBJ1-1, is DSGVTQTPKHLITATGQRVTLRCSPRSGDLSVYWYQQSLDQGLQFLIQYYNGEERAKGNILERFSAQQFPDLHSELNLSSLELGDSALYFCASSVGTGMGTEAFFGQGTRLTVV.

In its sample, this clone was seen a few times. The chain joins TRBV21-1 to TRBJ2-1; TRBD2 reflects the table's D call only, with no check against the DNA. TRBV21-1 counts as a pseudogene. The CDR3 has 16 residues. The chain's CDR3 is CASSKAKRGGYNEQFF. The DNA of the CDR3 is TGTGCCAGCAGCAAAGCGAAGCGGGGGGGCTACAATGAGCAGTTCTTC.

V is TRBV7-2 and J is TRBJ1-4; the D gene is possibly TRBD1 (6 bases). Germline assignment: CDR1 SGHTA and CDR2 FQGNSA. The CDR3 is made up of 14 amino acids. With 0 bases removed from V and 8 bases from J, the gap between germline ends came to 10 bases. The CDR3 is CASSLAQGREKLFF. In nucleotides, the CDR3 is TGTGCCAGCAGCTTAGCGCAGGGGCGGGAAAAACTGTTTTTT. The complete variable domain, with remaining parts taken from reference TRBV7-2 and TRBJ1-4, reads GAGVSQSPSNKVTEKGKDVELRCDPISGHTALYWYRQSLGQGLEFLIYFQGNSAPDKSGLPSDRFSAERTGGSVSTLTIQRTQQEDSAVYLCASSLAQGREKLFFGSGTQLSVL.

V and J are TRBV12-3 or TRBV12-4 and TRBJ1-1; D perhaps matches TRBD1 (6 bases). The length of the CDR3 is 13 residues. The V end lost 3 bases, the J end lost 9 bases, and 14 bases lay between the germline ends. The CDR3 spells CASSLGGQGKAFF. As DNA, the CDR3 is TGTGCCAGCAGTTTGGGGGGGCAGGGAAAAGCTTTCTTT.

In nucleotides, the CDR3 is TGCGCCAGCAGTGAGTCGTACCAGGGGATTTTCCTTGGCTACACCTTC. It yields the protein CASSESYQGIFLGYTF. This chain connects TRBV10-1 to TRBJ1-2; maybe TRBD1 (6 bases). The germline V gene has CDR1 WNHNN and CDR2 SYGVQD (reference sequence). CDR3 length: 16 amino acids. Trimming took 0 bases from V and 7 from J, leaving 18 bases between them.

The chain couples TRBV6-5 to TRBJ1-4, with D maybe TRBD1 (5 bases). V lost 3 bases to trimming and J lost 10 bases, with 18 bases between them. CDR1 and CDR2 (germline): MNHEY, SVGAGI. The CDR3 is 15 residues long. CDR3 region: CASSYAGVAGGKLFF. CDR3 coding DNA: TGTGCCAGCAGTTATGCCGGGGTAGCGGGGGGAAAACTGTTTTTT.

This chain links TRBV4-1 with TRBJ2-7; a possible D gene is TRBD2 (5 bases). The CDR3 loop spans 15 amino acids. Trimming pared 1 base from V and 0 bases from J, leaving 10 bases between. Per the germline V gene, CDR1 is MGHRA and CDR2 is YSYEKL. CDR3 DNA: TGCGCCAGCAGCCAAGGTAATGGAGGCTCCTACGAGCAGTACTTC. Amino acid sequence: CASSQGNGGSYEQYF.

As DNA, the CDR3 is TGTGCCCACAAGAGGACCCCGGGAGAAGCTTTCTTT. Its translation is CAHKRTPGEAFF. This chain connects TRBV6-5 to TRBJ1-1; no clear D gene. The CDR3 spans 12 residues. Trimming left V 11 bases short and J 8 bases short, with 18 bases between. Germline V gene lookup returns CDR1 MNHEY and CDR2 SVGAGI.

The chain couples TRBV30 to TRBJ2-7; TRBD1 aligns across 7 bases. The CDR3 covers 13 residues. The junction had 10 bases not matched to a gene; V was cut back by 4 bases and J by 7 bases. Germline lookup yields CDR1 GTSNPN and CDR2 SVGIG (reference sequence). For the CDR3, the DNA is TGTGCCTGGACGAGGGGGCCGGCCAATGAGCAGTACTTC. It is translated as CAWTRGPANEQYF.

The chain combines TRBV5-4 with TRBJ2-7; 10 bases agree with TRBD2. Germline V gene data show CDR1 as SGHNT and CDR2 as YYREEE (reference sequence). V lost 2 bases to trimming and J lost 1 base; unmatched junction nucleotides: 3. The CDR3 sequence is 15 residues long. The CDR3 reads CASSFERGGSYEQYF. In DNA, the CDR3 is TGTGCCAGCAGCTTTGAGCGGGGGGGGTCCTACGAGCAGTACTTC.

The V and J genes are TRBV5-4 and TRBJ2-5, with D perhaps matching TRBD2 (5 bases). Germline V CDR1 and CDR2: SGHNT, YYREEE (reference sequence). V lost 4 bases, J lost 5 bases, and 18 bases lay in between. The CDR3 is 15 amino acids. CDR3 in amino acids: CASSDTTRRGETQYF. CDR3 coding DNA: TGTGCCAGCAGCGATACAACCCGACGCGGGGAGACCCAGTACTTC. Filled out from reference TRBV5-4 and TRBJ2-5, the complete variable domain reads ETGVTQSPTHLIKTRGQQVTLRCSSQSGHNTVSWYQQALGQGPQFIFQYYREEENGRGNFPPRFSGLQFPNYSSELNVNALELDDSALYLCASSDTTRRGETQYFGPGTRLLVL.

The chain has TRBV4-1 and TRBJ1-4; 11 positions agree with TRBD1. V lost 6 bases and J lost 8; bases outside the gene matches: 17. CDR3 length: 18 amino acids. Germline V gene lookup returns CDR1 MGHRA and CDR2 YSYEKL. The DNA of the CDR3 is TGCGCCAGCAGTCAATGGGGTTATACGGGACAGGGGGACGAAAAACTGTTTTTT. Translation: CASSQWGYTGQGDEKLFF.

The J gene is TRBJ1-6, the V gene TRBV28, with 7 bases that match TRBD1. The CDR3 runs to 13 residues. Germline-derived CDR1 and CDR2 are MDHEN and SYDVKM. The V gene end was trimmed by 7 bases and the J gene end by 12 bases; junction bases not matched to a gene: 9. This CDR3 reads CASTADRVGPLHF. The DNA of the CDR3 is TGTGCCAGCACTGCAGACAGGGTAGGACCCCTCCACTTT.

The rearrangement links TRBV7-3 to TRBJ2-1; no firm D call. The germline V gene has CDR1 SGHTA and CDR2 FQGTGA. The germline V and J ends were trimmed by 1 base and 3 bases, with 4 bases remaining between them. CDR3 length: 13 amino acids. The CDR3 DNA follows: TGTGCCAGCAGCTTAAACATCTACAATGAGCAGTTCTTC. Its protein product is CASSLNIYNEQFF.